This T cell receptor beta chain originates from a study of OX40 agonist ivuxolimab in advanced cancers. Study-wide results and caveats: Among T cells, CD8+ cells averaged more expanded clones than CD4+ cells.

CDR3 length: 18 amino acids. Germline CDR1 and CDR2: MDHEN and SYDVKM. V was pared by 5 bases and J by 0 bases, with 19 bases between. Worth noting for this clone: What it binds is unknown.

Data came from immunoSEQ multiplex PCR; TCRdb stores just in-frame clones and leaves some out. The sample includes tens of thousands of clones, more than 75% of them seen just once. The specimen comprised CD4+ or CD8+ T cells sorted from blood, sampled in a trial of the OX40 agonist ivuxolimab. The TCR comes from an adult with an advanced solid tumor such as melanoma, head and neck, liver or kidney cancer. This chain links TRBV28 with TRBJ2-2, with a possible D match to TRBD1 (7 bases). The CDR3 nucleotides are TGTGCCAGCAGTAGGCCTCAGGGGGGCATTACGAACACCGGGGAGCTGTTTTTT. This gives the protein CASSRPQGGITNTGELFF.